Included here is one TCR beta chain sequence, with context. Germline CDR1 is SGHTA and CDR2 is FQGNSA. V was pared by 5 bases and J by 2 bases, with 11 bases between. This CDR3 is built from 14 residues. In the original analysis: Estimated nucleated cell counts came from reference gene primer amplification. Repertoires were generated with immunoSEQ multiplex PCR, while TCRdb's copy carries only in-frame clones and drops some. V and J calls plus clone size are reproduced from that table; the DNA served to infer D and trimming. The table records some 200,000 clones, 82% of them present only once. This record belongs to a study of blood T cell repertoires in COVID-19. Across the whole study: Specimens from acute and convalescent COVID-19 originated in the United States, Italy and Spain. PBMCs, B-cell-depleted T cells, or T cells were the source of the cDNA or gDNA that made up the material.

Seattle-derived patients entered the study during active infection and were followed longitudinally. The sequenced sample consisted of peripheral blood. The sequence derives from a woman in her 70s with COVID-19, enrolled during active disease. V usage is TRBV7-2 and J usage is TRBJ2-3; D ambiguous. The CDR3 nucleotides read TGTGCCAGCAGCCTGACTCGCCCCACAGATACGCAGTATTTT. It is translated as CASSLTRPTDTQYF. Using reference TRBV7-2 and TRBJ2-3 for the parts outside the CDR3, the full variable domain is GAGVSQSPSNKVTEKGKDVELRCDPISGHTALYWYRQSLGQGLEFLIYFQGNSAPDKSGLPSDRFSAERTGGSVSTLTIQRTQQEDSAVYLCASSLTRPTDTQYFGPGTRLTVL.